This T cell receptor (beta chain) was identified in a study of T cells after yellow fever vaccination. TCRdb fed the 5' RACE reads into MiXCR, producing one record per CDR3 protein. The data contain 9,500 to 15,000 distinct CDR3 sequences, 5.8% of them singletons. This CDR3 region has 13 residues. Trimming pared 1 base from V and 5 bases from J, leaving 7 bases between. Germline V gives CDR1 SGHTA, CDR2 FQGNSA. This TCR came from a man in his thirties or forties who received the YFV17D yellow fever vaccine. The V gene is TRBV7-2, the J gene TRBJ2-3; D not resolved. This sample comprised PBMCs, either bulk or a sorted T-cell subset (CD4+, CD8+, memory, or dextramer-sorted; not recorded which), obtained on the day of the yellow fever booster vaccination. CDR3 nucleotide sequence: TGTGCCAGCAGCTTAGGCTTTGGAGATACGCAGTATTTT. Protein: CASSLGFGDTQYF.